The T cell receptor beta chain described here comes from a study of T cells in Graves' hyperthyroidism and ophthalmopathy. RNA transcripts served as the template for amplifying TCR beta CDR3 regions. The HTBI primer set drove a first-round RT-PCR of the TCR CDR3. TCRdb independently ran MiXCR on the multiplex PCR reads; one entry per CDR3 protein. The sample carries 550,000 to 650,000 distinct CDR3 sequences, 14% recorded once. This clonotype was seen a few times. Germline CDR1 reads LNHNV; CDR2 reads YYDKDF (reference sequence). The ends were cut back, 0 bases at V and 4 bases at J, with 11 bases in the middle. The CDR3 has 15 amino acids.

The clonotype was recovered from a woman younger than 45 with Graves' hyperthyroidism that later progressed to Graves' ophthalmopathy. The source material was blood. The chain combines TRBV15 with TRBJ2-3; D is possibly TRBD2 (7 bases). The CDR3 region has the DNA TGTGCCACCAGCAGAGACCAGGGGAGGGCAGATACGCAGTATTTT. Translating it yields CATSRDQGRADTQYF.